The source of this T cell receptor (beta chain) is a study of T cell clones after liver transplantation (dated by TCRdb to the late 2010s). At the level of the whole study: Samples were obtained from ITN030ST, a randomized trial in which withdrawal of immunosuppression was attempted within 2 years of liver transplantation. Subjects received no induction therapy and standard immunosuppression until randomization at 12-24 months post-transplant. A cohort of 8 liver transplant recipients was studied, of whom 3 were classified as tolerant and 5 as non-tolerant. Third party-reactive TCRbeta sequences were also identified from pre-transplant MLRs to serve as an antigen-independent comparator for donor-reactive sequences. Donor-reactive T cell clones were identified by TCRbeta sequencing following a pre-transplant mixed lymphocyte reaction and were subsequently tracked in post-transplant blood. Three of the eight recipients were HCV-positive; the others were transplanted for non-autoimmune, non-viral indications. Tolerance was defined as complete withdrawal of immunosuppression for at least one year without a rise in liver enzymes beyond twice the upper limit of normal. Blood samples were collected pre-transplant, then pre-randomization ahead of withdrawal, and finally post-randomization once withdrawal had either been completed or failed. Broad study findings and their caveats: Donor-reactive sequences decreased more than third party-reactive sequences, which suggests partial antigen-specific deletion that was not related to withdrawal success. After accounting for repertoire turnover, donor-reactive detection was significantly reduced in 7 of 8 subjects for CD4 and 8 of 8 for CD8. Because allograft tissue specimens were not available, migration of donor-reactive T cells into the graft, rather than deletion, may have occurred. A significant post-transplant decrease in circulating donor-reactive CD4 TCRbeta sequences was observed in most of the 8 subjects, irrespective of tolerance or HCV status. Low numbers of available donor cells limited the measurable donor-reactive repertoire in two subjects. Conclusions were preliminary, limited by small, heterogeneous patient numbers and non-standardized post-transplant time points.

Inclusive of the bounding cysteine and phenylalanine, the CDR3 is 16 residues long. Of all the DNA, just the CDR3 is kept, 48 bases in frame from base 1. Looking up the germline V gene yields CDR1 SGHAT and CDR2 FQNNGV. Trimming takes 4 bases from V and 5 bases from J, and the germline ends sit 18 bases apart. Concerning this clone itself: Its recognized antigen is unknown. Base-call qualities are not available, and no considerably larger clone is one nucleotide away.

Frozen genomic DNA underwent high-throughput TCRbeta CDR3 sequencing by immunoSEQ, including PCR amplification, mapping, bias correction and internal controls. On the study's bioinformatics: Only productive rearrangements were retained, with each unique TCRbeta sequence defined by its CDR3 nucleotide sequence together with its V and J gene. A sequence counted as donor-reactive only if the sequence showed at least 5-fold expansion in CFSE-low cells compared with unstimulated pre-transplant cells and had a frequency of at least 0.01%. Minimum frequency thresholds were set for each subject based on the unstimulated sample with the lowest template count, ensuring at least 90% detection power. Repertoire turnover was measured by Jensen-Shannon divergence between the top 1000 TCRbeta sequences post- and pre-transplant. Two-sided Fisher's exact tests were used to test for changes in how often donor-reactive sequences were detected. TCRdb provides this immuneACCESS table in a form limited to in-frame rearrangements. Some clones are lacking; in checked studies, under half of them reflect an unresolved V gene, and why the rest are absent is not known. From that table come the V and J calls and clone size; the DNA was used to work out D and trimming. The sample yields some 59,000 clones; 71% were counted once. The top ten clonotypes cover 15% of the sample.

The label giving this sample's time point can be read as: pre-transplant. Thawed unstimulated PBMCs were stained for CD3, CD4 and CD8 and FACS-sorted into CD3+CD4+ and CD3+CD8+ populations. Each of the 8 studied subjects was randomized to immunosuppression withdrawal. The Qiagen DNeasy Blood and Tissue Kit was used for isolation of genomic DNA. Sequenced material: CD4+ T cells from blood, taken before liver transplant. The receptor comes from a human donor who received a liver transplant. The rearrangement combines TRBV11-2 with TRBJ2-1; a weak D assignment points to TRBD1 (5 bases agree). The bases read TGTGCCAGCAGCTCCTCGACAGTCCTCAGGGACAATGAGCAGTTCTTC. Translated, it gives CASSSSTVLRDNEQFF.